The clone carrying this T cell receptor beta chain is labeled medium-sized. The data derive from a study of blood T cell repertoires in COVID-19. Across the study: The United States, Italy and Spain were the sources of the acute and convalescent COVID-19 samples. The cDNA or gDNA used as material had been derived from T cells, B-cell-depleted T cells, or PBMCs.

Germline CDR1 and CDR2: KGHDR and SFDVKD. The CDR3 totals 17 residues. The V gene lost 3 bases and the J gene lost 1 base, with 14 bases spanning the gap. In the source study's methods: Counts of nucleated cells, estimated from reference gene primer amplification, were obtained. TCRdb keeps only in-frame clones here, not all; method: immunoSEQ multiplex PCR. V and J calls and clone size are as listed in that table; D and trimming were resolved from the DNA. This table holds under 250,000 clones, around four fifths found once. This TCR came from a woman aged 70 to 79 with active or convalescent COVID-19. This chain uses TRBV24-1 with TRBJ2-2; possibly TRBD1 for D (6 bases). The sequenced sample was peripheral blood. CDR3 in amino acids: CATSDLGTLENTGELFF. The CDR3 nucleotides read TGTGCCACCAGTGATCTGGGGACACTCGAGAACACCGGGGAGCTGTTTTTT.